This record covers a single T cell receptor beta chain. The CDR3 loop spans 15 amino acids. This entry comes from a study of OX40 agonist ivuxolimab in advanced cancers. Study summary: Given to patients was ivuxolimab, an agonistic anti-OX40 (CD134) antibody.

Sequenced by immunoSEQ multiplex PCR; TCRdb stores in-frame clones only, minus some. This repertoire shows approximately 20,000 clones, roughly 80% found once; its top ten account for roughly 24%. This chain connects TRBV12-2 to TRBJ2-2; the table's D call, TRBD2, was not checked against the DNA. TRBV12-2 counts as a pseudogene. Sample: CD4+ or CD8+ T cells sorted from blood, taken in a trial of the OX40 agonist ivuxolimab. The receptor's source is an adult with an advanced solid tumor such as melanoma, head and neck, liver or kidney cancer. CDR3 sequence: CASRLSSGDSGELFF. As DNA, the CDR3 is TGTGCAAGTCGCCTATCTAGCGGGGATTCCGGGGAGCTGTTTTTT.